Below, 11 T cell receptor beta chains from the same sample are listed, as sequenced in a study of blood T cell repertoires in COVID-19. Assay used: immunoSEQ multiplex PCR; TCRdb lists only in-frame clones, some missing. Of 150,000 to 200,000 clones in the sample, approximately 85% were seen once. The sequencing sample was made of peripheral blood. All receptors derive from a man aged 35 to 55 who had recovered from COVID-19.

The V and J genes are TRBV19 and TRBJ1-2; 8 positions agree with TRBD1. The CDR3 length is 15 residues. V trimming: 4 bases; J trimming: 4 bases; junction bases outside the gene matches: 8. The germline gives CDR1 LNHDA, CDR2 SQIVND (reference sequence). This CDR3 reads CASSKTTGDGYGYTF. The CDR3 region has the DNA TGTGCCAGTAGTAAAACGACAGGGGACGGCTATGGCTACACCTTC.

The CDR3 protein is CASSVRLNTEAFF. CDR3 coding DNA: TGTGCCAGCAGCGTGCGCTTGAACACTGAAGCTTTCTTT. The rearrangement links TRBV9 to TRBJ1-1; D remains unclear. The CDR3 totals 13 residues. Trimming removed 2 bases at V and 0 bases at J, with 5 bases between. Germline CDR1 and CDR2: SGDLS and YYNGEE.

V usage is TRBV10-1 and J usage is TRBJ2-5, with TRBD1 identical over 11 bases. With V trimmed by 7 bases and J by 5 bases, 6 bases remained unmatched. The V gene's germline CDR1 is WNHNN and CDR2 SYGVQD (reference sequence). This CDR3 is 14 amino acids long. The CDR3 DNA reads as TGCGCCAGCACCCGGACAGGGGGCAGTGAGACCCAGTACTTC. Protein sequence: CASTRTGGSETQYF.

Only one count was recorded for this clone. V and J are TRBV7-9 and TRBJ2-7; D may be TRBD1 (6 bases). Between the trimmed V and J ends, which lost 8 bases and 0 bases, there was a span of 14 bases. Germline-derived CDR1 and CDR2 are SEHNR and FQNEAQ (reference sequence). This CDR3 comprises 14 residues. The DNA for the CDR3 is TGTGCCAGCGGGAAAGGGGACATCTCCTACGAGCAGTACTTC. It encodes CASGKGDISYEQYF.

V and J are TRBV10-3 and TRBJ2-7; D perhaps matches TRBD2 (6 bases). This CDR3 contains 14 residues. Germline CDR1 ENHRY, CDR2 SYGVKD. Deletions cut 0 bases from V and 3 bases from J, with 9 bases between. The CDR3 here is CAISESAGIYEQYF. CDR3 DNA sequence: TGTGCCATCAGTGAGTCGGCGGGGATCTACGAGCAGTACTTC.

This clone was observed once. The CDR3 sequence is CASSLRGGGAMNTEAFF. The CDR3 region has the DNA TGTGCCAGCAGTTTACGGGGAGGCGGGGCGATGAACACTGAAGCTTTCTTT. This chain uses TRBV27 with TRBJ1-1, with a weak D call TRBD1 (5 bases). Germline lookup yields CDR1 MNHEY and CDR2 SMNVEV (reference sequence). The ends were cut back, 2 bases at V and 0 bases at J, with 16 bases in the middle. The CDR3 sequence is 17 residues long.

CDR3 in amino acids: CASSRTPGTGGSNEQFF. CDR3 sequence (DNA): TGTGCCAGCAGCCGTACCCCCGGGACAGGGGGATCAAATGAGCAGTTCTTC. The chain uses TRBV4-2 and TRBJ2-1; 11 bases are a match to TRBD1. This CDR3 has 17 amino acids. The germline gives CDR1 LGHNA, CDR2 YNFKEQ. Trimming cost V 4 bases and J 7 bases; bases outside gene matches: 12.

There are a few counts of this clone. J is TRBJ2-7 and V is TRBV10-3, with no clear D. CDR1 and CDR2 (germline): ENHRY, SYGVKD. The CDR3 contains 12 residues. The V gene lost 8 bases and the J gene lost 1 base, with 9 bases spanning the gap. CDR3 in amino acids: CAISQASYEQYF. The DNA of the CDR3 is TGTGCCATCTCCCAGGCTTCCTACGAGCAGTACTTC.

The chain is built from TRBV5-4 and TRBJ1-2, with 9 bases identical to TRBD1. CDR1 is SGHNT and CDR2 is YYREEE in the germline V gene (reference sequence). V lost 4 bases and J lost 4; bases outside the gene matches: 8. This CDR3 is built from 15 residues. The CDR3 loop reads CASSPRQGVSYGYTF. CDR3 DNA sequence: TGTGCCAGCAGCCCGCGACAGGGGGTTAGCTATGGCTACACCTTC.

This chain uses TRBV20-1 with TRBJ2-5; D call uncertain. Trimming removed 5 bases at V and 5 bases at J, with 9 bases between. The CDR3 is made up of 11 amino acids. The germline gives CDR1 DFQATT, CDR2 SNEGSKA (reference sequence). The CDR3 region is CSAPQSETQYF. CDR3 DNA: TGCAGTGCTCCCCAGTCCGAGACCCAGTACTTC.

The chain combines TRBV6-4 with TRBJ2-1; 8 bases match TRBD1. V shed 3 bases, J shed 0 bases, and the junction held 1 base outside the gene matches. The CDR3 spans 15 residues. Per germline, CDR1 MRHNA and CDR2 SNTAGT. The CDR3, as DNA: TGTGCCAGCAGTGAAACAGGGGGCTCCTACAATGAGCAGTTCTTC. Its protein product is CASSETGGSYNEQFF.